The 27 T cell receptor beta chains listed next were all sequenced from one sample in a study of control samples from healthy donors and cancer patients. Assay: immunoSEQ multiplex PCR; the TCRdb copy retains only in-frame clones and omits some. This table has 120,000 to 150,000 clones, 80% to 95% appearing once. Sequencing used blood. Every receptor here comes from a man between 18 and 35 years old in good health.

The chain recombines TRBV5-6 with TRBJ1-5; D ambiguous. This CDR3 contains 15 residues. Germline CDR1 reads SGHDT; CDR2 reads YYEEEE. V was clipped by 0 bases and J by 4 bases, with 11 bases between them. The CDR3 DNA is TGTGCCAGCAGCTTGGACTCGGGAGCTAATCAGCCCCAGCATTTT. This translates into CASSLDSGANQPQHF.

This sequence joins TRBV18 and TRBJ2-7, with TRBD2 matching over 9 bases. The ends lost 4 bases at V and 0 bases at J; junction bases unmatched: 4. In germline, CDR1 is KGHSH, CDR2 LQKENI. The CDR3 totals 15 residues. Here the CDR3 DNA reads TGTGCCAGCTCACTCAGCGGGAGGAGCTCCTACGAGCAGTACTTC. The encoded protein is CASSLSGRSSYEQYF. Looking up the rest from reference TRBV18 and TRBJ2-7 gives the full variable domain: NAGVMQNPRHLVRRRGQEARLRCSPMKGHSHVYWYRQLPEEGLKFMVYLQKENIIDESGMPKERFSAEFPKEGPSILRIQQVVRGDSAAYFCASSLSGRSSYEQYFGPGTRLTVT.

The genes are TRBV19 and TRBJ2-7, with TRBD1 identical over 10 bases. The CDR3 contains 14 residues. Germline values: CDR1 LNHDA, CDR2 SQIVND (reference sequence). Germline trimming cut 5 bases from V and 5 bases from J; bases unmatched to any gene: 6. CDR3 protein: CASSRQGARDEQYF. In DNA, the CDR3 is TGTGCCAGTAGTCGACAGGGGGCGCGGGACGAGCAGTACTTC.

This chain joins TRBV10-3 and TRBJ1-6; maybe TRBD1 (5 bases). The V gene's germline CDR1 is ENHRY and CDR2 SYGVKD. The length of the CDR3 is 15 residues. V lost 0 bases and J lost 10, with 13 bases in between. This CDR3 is CAISESQGVGSPLHF. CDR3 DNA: TGTGCCATCAGTGAGTCGCAGGGTGTAGGGTCACCCCTCCACTTT.

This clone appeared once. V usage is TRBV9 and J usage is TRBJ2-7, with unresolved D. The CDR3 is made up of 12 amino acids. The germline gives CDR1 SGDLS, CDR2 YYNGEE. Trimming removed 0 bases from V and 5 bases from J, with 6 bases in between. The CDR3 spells CASSVGRDEQYF. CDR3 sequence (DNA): TGTGCCAGCAGCGTAGGAAGAGACGAGCAGTACTTC.

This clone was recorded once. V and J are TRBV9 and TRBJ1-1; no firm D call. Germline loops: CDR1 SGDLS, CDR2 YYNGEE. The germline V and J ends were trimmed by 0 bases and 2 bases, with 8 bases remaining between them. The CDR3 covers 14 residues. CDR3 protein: CASSVATDNTEAFF. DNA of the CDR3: TGTGCCAGCAGCGTAGCTACAGACAACACTGAAGCTTTCTTT.

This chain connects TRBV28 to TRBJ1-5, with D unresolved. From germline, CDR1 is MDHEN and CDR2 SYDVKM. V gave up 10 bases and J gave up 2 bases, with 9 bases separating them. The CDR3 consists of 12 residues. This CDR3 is CATKGGNQPQHF. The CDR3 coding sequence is TGTGCCACCAAGGGCGGCAATCAGCCCCAGCATTTT.

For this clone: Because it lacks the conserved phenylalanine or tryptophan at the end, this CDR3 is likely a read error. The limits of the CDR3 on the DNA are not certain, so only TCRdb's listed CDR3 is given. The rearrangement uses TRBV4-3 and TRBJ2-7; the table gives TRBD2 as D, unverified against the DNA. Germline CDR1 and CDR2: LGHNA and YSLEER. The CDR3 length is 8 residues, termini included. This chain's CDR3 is CASSSRGA.

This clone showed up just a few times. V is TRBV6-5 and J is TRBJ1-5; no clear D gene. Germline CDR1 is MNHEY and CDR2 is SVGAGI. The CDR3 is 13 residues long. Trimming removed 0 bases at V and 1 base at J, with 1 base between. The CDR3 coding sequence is TGTGCCAGCAGTTACTCCAGCAATCAGCCCCAGCATTTT. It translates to CASSYSSNQPQHF.

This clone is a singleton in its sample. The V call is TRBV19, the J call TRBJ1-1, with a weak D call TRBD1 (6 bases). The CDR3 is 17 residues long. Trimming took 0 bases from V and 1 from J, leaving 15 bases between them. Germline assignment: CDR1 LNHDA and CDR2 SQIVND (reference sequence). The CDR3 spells CASSIEARQVANTEAFF. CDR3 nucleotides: TGTGCCAGTAGTATAGAGGCCCGACAGGTCGCGAACACTGAAGCTTTCTTT.

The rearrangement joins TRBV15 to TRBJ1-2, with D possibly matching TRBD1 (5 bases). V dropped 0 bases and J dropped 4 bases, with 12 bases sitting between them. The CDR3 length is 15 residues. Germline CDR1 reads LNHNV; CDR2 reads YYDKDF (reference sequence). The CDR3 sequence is CATSRDLTGSYGYTF. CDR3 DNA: TGTGCCACCAGCAGAGATCTAACAGGTAGCTATGGCTACACCTTC.

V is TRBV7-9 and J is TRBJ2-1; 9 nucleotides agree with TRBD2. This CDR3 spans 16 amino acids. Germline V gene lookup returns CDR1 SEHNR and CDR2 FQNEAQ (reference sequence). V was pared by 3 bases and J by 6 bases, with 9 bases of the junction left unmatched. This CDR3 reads CASSFERGVGFNEQFF. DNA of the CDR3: TGTGCCAGCAGCTTTGAGCGGGGGGTCGGATTCAATGAGCAGTTCTTC.

Here the CDR3 DNA reads TGTGCCATCATGGGGACGGAGGCAGATACGCAGTATTTT. Translated: CAIMGTEADTQYF. The chain employs TRBV10-3 and TRBJ2-3; either TRBD1 or TRBD2 may fit D (5 bases each). This CDR3 contains 13 residues. Between the trimmed V and J ends, which lost 7 bases and 4 bases, there was a span of 12 bases. In germline, CDR1 is ENHRY, CDR2 SYGVKD.

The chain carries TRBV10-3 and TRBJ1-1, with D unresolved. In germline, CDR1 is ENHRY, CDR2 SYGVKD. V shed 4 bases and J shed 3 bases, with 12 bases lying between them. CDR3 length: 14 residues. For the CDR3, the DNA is TGTGCCATCAGTGGACGGACGGAGGACACTGAAGCTTTCTTT. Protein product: CAISGRTEDTEAFF.

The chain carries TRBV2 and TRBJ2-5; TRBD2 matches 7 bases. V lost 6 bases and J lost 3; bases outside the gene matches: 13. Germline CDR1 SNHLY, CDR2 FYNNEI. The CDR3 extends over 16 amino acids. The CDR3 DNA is TGTGCCAGCAGACCTCCTGGGAGGGTTGGGGAAGAGACCCAGTACTTC. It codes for CASRPPGRVGEETQYF.

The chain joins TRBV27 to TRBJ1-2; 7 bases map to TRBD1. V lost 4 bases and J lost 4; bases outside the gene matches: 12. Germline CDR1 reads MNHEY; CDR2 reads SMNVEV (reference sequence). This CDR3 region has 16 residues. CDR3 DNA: TGTGCCAGCAGTTACGCTGGCACAGGGGTTCCCTATGGCTACACCTTC. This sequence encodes CASSYAGTGVPYGYTF.

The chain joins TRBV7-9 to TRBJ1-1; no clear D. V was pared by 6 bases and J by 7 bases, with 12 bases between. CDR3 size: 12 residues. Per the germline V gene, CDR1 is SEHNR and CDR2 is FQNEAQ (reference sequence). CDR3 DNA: TGTGCCAGCAGTTCAGGAGACCTTGAAGCTTTCTTT. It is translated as CASSSGDLEAFF.

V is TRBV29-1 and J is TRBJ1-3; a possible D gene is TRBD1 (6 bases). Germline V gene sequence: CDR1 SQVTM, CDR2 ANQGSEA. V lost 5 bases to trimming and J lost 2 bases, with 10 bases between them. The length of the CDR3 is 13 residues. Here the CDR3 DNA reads TGCAGCGTTCACGGACAGCCTGGAAACACCATATATTTT. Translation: CSVHGQPGNTIYF.

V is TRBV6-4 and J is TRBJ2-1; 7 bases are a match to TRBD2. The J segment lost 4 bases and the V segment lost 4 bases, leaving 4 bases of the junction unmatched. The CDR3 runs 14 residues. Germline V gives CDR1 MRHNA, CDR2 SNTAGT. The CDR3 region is CASSVSGEYNEQFF. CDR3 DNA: TGTGCCAGCAGTGTGAGCGGGGAGTACAATGAGCAGTTCTTC.

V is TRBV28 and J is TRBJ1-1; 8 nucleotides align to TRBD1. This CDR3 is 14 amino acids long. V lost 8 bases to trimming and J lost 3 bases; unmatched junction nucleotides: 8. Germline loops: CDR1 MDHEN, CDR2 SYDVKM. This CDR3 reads CASHARGLDTEAFF. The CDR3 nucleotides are TGTGCCAGCCACGCCAGGGGGCTAGACACTGAAGCTTTCTTT.

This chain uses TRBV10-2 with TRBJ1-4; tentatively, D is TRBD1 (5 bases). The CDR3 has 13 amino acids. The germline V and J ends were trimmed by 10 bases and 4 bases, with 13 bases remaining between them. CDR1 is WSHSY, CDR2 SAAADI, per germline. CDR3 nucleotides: TGCGCCACTAAACTCACAGGTAATGAAAAACTGTTTTTT. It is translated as CATKLTGNEKLFF.

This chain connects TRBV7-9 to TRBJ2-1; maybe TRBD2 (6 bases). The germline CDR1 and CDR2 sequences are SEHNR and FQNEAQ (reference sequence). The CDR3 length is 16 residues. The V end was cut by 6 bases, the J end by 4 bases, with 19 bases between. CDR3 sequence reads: CASRPSSGLNYNEQFF. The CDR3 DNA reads TGTGCCAGCAGACCTAGTTCGGGACTTAATTACAATGAGCAGTTCTTC.

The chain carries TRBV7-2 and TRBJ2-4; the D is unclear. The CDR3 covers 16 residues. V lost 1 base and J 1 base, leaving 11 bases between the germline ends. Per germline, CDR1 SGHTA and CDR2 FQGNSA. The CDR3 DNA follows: TGTGCCAGCAGCTTAGTGGCCGGTTTGGCCAAAAACATTCAGTACTTC. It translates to CASSLVAGLAKNIQYF.

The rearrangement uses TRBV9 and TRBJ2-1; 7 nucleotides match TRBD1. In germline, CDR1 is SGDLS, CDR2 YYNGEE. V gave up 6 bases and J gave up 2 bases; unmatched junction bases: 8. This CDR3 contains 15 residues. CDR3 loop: CASTTGAMTYNEQFF. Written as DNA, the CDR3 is TGTGCCAGCACAACAGGGGCTATGACCTACAATGAGCAGTTCTTC.

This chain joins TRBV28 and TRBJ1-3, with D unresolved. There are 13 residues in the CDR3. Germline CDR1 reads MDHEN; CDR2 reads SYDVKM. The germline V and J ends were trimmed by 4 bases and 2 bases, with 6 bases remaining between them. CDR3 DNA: TGTGCCAGCAGTTCCAGGCCTGGAAACACCATATATTTT. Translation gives CASSSRPGNTIYF.

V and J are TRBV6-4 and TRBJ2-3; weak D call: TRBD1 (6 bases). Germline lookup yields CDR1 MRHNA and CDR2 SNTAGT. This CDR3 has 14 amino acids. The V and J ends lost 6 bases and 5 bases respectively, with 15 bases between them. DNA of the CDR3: TGTGCCAGCAGCTCGGCAGGGGTCGGAGATACGCAGTATTTT. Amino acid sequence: CASSSAGVGDTQYF.

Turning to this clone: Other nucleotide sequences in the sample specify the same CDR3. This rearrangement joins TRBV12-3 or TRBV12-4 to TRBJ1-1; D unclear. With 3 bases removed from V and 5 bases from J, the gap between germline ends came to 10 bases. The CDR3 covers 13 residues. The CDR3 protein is CASSFYATTEAFF. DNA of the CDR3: TGTGCCAGCAGTTTTTACGCTACGACTGAAGCTTTCTTT.